The 9 T cell receptor beta chains below all came from one sample that was sequenced in a study of blood T cell repertoires in COVID-19. The repertoire was sequenced with immunoSEQ multiplex PCR; TCRdb's copy has only in-frame clones and lacks some. The sample contains fewer than 65,000 clones, about 81% of which appear only once. Sequencing used peripheral blood. These receptors were collected from a human donor in a cohort sampled during active COVID-19.

This chain joins TRBV4-1 and TRBJ1-1; D remains ambiguous. This CDR3 contains 14 residues. Germline V CDR1 and CDR2: MGHRA, YSYEKL. Trimming removed 5 bases from V and 5 bases from J, with 15 bases in between. In nucleotides, the CDR3 is TGCGCCAGCAGCGACTCCCGAGGATTGACTGAAGCTTTCTTT. Residues: CASSDSRGLTEAFF.

This clone has a single count. The chain recombines TRBV30 with TRBJ2-1, with 12 bases identical to TRBD2. This CDR3 spans 20 amino acids. J lost 4 bases, V lost 0 bases, and 16 bases had no gene match. Germline CDR1 is GTSNPN and CDR2 is SVGIG (reference sequence). CDR3 sequence: CAWSVGAGTSGRRGYNEQFF. The CDR3 nucleotides read TGTGCCTGGAGTGTAGGGGCGGGGACTAGCGGGCGACGGGGTTACAATGAGCAGTTCTTC.

This chain connects TRBV7-3 to TRBJ2-1; no definite D call. Trimming took off 2 bases at V and 3 bases at J, with 11 bases between the two ends. The CDR3 has 15 amino acids. The germline V gene has CDR1 SGHTA and CDR2 FQGTGA. CDR3: CASSLEANSYNEQFF. The CDR3 DNA reads TGTGCCAGCAGCTTAGAAGCTAACAGCTACAATGAGCAGTTCTTC.

The chain carries TRBV9 and TRBJ2-3; 7 bases are shared with TRBD1. The trim removed 3 bases at V and 4 bases at J, leaving 11 bases unmatched. Germline CDR1 and CDR2: SGDLS and YYNGEE. The CDR3 consists of 16 residues. Here the CDR3 DNA reads TGTGCCAGCAGCGCCCGACCGACAGGGAACCCAGATACGCAGTATTTT. It encodes CASSARPTGNPDTQYF.

The CDR3 bases are TGCGCCAGCAGAAAAATCGTCCGGGGAGCTTTCTTT. Translating gives CASRKIVRGAFF. The chain couples TRBV4-1 to TRBJ1-1, with D unclear. CDR1 and CDR2 from the germline V gene are MGHRA and YSYEKL. The CDR3 loop spans 12 amino acids. V was trimmed by 6 bases and J by 10 bases, leaving 15 bases between them.

This clone was seen a few times. J is TRBJ2-7 and V is TRBV15, with D perhaps matching TRBD1 (6 bases). CDR1 is LNHNV and CDR2 is YYDKDF in the germline V gene (reference sequence). CDR3 length: 13 residues. V gave up 4 bases and J gave up 2 bases, with 9 bases separating them. CDR3 residues: CATSNDRPYEQYF. Here the CDR3 DNA reads TGTGCCACCAGCAATGACAGGCCCTACGAGCAGTACTTC.

The V call is TRBV11-2, the J call TRBJ2-1; D is uncertain. The CDR3 contains 12 residues. The germline V and J ends were trimmed by 2 bases and 8 bases, with 7 bases remaining between them. CDR1 and CDR2 from the germline V gene are SGHAT and FQNNGV. The CDR3 DNA reads as TGTGCCAGCAGCTTATACCGGGATGAGCAGTTCTTC. The encoded protein is CASSLYRDEQFF.

The J gene is TRBJ2-6, the V gene TRBV24-1; 8 bases are a match to TRBD1. This CDR3 region has 16 residues. V trimming: 2 bases; J trimming: 2 bases; junction bases outside the gene matches: 1. Germline V gene lookup returns CDR1 KGHDR and CDR2 SFDVKD. The CDR3 loop reads CATSDSDRAGANVLTF. The DNA of the CDR3 is TGTGCCACCAGTGATTCGGACAGGGCTGGGGCCAACGTCCTGACTTTC.

Here the CDR3 DNA reads TGCGCCAGCAGCCAAGGAGTCTCCTACAATGAGCAGTTCTTC. Translating gives CASSQGVSYNEQFF. J is TRBJ2-1 and V is TRBV4-1; D is unresolved. The CDR3 totals 14 residues. Germline V gives CDR1 MGHRA, CDR2 YSYEKL. The V end lost 1 base, the J end lost 0 bases, and 4 bases lay between the germline ends.